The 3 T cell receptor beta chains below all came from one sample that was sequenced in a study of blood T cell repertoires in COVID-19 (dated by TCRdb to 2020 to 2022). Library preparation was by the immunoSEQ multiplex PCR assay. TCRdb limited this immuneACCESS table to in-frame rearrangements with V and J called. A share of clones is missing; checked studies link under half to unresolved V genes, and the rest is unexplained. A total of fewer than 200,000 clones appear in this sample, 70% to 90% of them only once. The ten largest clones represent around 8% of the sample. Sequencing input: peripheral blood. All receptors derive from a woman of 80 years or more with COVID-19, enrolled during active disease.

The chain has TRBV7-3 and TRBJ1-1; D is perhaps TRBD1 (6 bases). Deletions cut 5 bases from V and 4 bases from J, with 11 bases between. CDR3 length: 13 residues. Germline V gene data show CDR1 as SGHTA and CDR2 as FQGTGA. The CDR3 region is CASSVQGGTEAFF. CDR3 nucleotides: TGTGCCAGCAGCGTACAGGGTGGCACTGAAGCTTTCTTT. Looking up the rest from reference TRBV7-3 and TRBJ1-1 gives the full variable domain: GAGVSQTPSNKVTEKGKYVELRCDPISGHTALYWYRQSLGQGPEFLIYFQGTGAADDSGLPNDRFFAVRPEGSVSTLKIQRTERGDSAVYLCASSVQGGTEAFFGQGTRLTVV.

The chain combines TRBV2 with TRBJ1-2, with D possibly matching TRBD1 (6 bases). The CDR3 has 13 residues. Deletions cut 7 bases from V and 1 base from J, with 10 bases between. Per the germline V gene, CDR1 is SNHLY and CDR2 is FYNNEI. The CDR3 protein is CASKRDNNYGYTF. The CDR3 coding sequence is TGTGCCAGCAAGCGGGACAATAACTATGGCTACACCTTC.

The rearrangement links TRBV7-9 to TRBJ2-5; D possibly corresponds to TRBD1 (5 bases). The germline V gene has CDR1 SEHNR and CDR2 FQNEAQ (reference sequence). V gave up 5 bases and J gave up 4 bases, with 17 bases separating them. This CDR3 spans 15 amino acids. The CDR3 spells CASSKQVLGLETQYF. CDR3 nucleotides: TGTGCCAGCAGCAAACAGGTCCTAGGTCTAGAGACCCAGTACTTC.